Below are 20 T cell receptor beta chains sequenced from a single sample in a study of molecular identifiers for immune sequencing clone quantification. One entry per CDR3 protein, called by TCRdb with MiXCR from the PCR reads. The sample contains some 320,000 distinct CDR3 sequences, over 20% of which appear only once. The sample consisted of naive CD8+ T cells from blood, with Jurkat cell RNA spiked in. Subset here: FACS-sorted CD8+CD4-CCR7+CD45RA+ naive T cells. Source of these receptors: a human donor in good health. Some libraries in this study had Jurkat cell RNA spiked in.

This clonotype turned up a few times. This chain uses TRBV3-2 with TRBJ2-7; no check of the table's D call, TRBD2, against the DNA was made. TRBV3-2 is flagged as a pseudogene. CDR3 size: 18 residues. Here the CDR3 reads CASSPTGLAGLFPYEQYF. CDR3 coding DNA: TGTGCCAGCAGCCCTACGGGACTAGCGGGCCTCTTTCCCTACGAGCAGTACTTC.

This clonotype has a handful of counts. Since no conserved phenylalanine or tryptophan closes the CDR3, a read error is the likely cause. The chain couples TRBV27 to TRBJ2-7; 9 bases are a match to TRBD2. Germline V lookup: CDR1 MNHEY, CDR2 SMNVEV (reference sequence). V dropped 6 bases and J dropped 3; count of bases not matched to a gene: 9. The CDR3 has 15 residues. The CDR3 sequence: CASRTSGGTYYEQYS. The CDR3 bases are TGTGCCAGCAGAACAAGCGGGGGGACCTACTACGAGCAGTACTCC.

The V gene is TRBV27, the J gene TRBJ2-7, with 8 nucleotides matching TRBD1. The germline gives CDR1 MNHEY, CDR2 SMNVEV (reference sequence). V was pared by 2 bases and J by 2 bases, with 14 bases of the junction left unmatched. The length of the CDR3 is 18 residues. This CDR3 is CASSLVVGSTGDPYEQYF. Here the CDR3 DNA reads TGTGCCAGCAGTTTAGTAGTTGGTTCGACAGGGGACCCCTACGAGCAGTACTTC.

This clonotype showed up many times. The V and J genes are TRBV12-3 or TRBV12-4 and TRBJ1-1; 8 bases are shared with TRBD1. The junction had 8 bases not matched to a gene; V was cut back by 6 bases and J by 11 bases. There are 12 residues in the CDR3. In DNA form, the CDR3 reads TGTGCCAGCAGCCCAGGGGGCGCTGGGGCTTTCTTT. Protein sequence: CASSPGGAGAFF.

This clonotype was counted at least ten times. V and J are TRBV5-6 and TRBJ1-5; D not certain. Trimming pared 0 bases from V and 4 bases from J, leaving 8 bases between. Looked up from germline, CDR1 is SGHDT and CDR2 is YYEEEE. This CDR3 region has 14 residues. The CDR3 nucleotides read TGTGCCAGCAGCTTGGGGGTGTTAAATCAGCCCCAGCATTTT. Its translation is CASSLGVLNQPQHF.

In its sample, this clonotype was seen many times. The rearrangement links TRBV5-4 to TRBJ1-1; maybe TRBD1 (5 bases). CDR1 is SGHNT, CDR2 YYREEE, per germline (reference sequence). The CDR3 covers 16 residues. Trimming took off 0 bases at V and 0 bases at J, with 12 bases between the two ends. The CDR3 bases are TGTGCCAGCAGCTTGGGGGTCAGGGTAATGAACACTGAAGCTTTCTTT. Translating gives CASSLGVRVMNTEAFF.

This clonotype came up many times. The chain is built from TRBV7-2 and TRBJ2-6; D is ambiguous. V lost 1 base, J lost 4 bases, and 17 bases lay in between. CDR1 is SGHTA, CDR2 FQGNSA, per germline. The CDR3 length is 18 residues. The CDR3 DNA reads TGTGCCAGCAGCTTAGAAGTAAAGGTATCGTCCGGGGCCAACGTCCTGACTTTC. It encodes CASSLEVKVSSGANVLTF.

Worth noting for this clonotype: The CDR3 does not close with the conserved phenylalanine or tryptophan, likely indicating a read error. The chain joins TRBV27 to TRBJ2-1, with 8 bases lining up with TRBD2. This CDR3 comprises 16 residues. Germline-derived CDR1 and CDR2 are MNHEY and SMNVEV (reference sequence). V lost 4 bases and J lost 2; bases outside the gene matches: 7. The CDR3 loop is CASSSTSGGPYNEQFS. CDR3 nucleotide sequence: TGTGCCAGCAGTTCAACGAGCGGGGGCCCCTACAATGAGCAGTTCTCC.

Comment on this clonotype: A much larger clone differs by one base, so this may be a read error. The V and J genes are TRBV7-9 and TRBJ1-1, with a tentative D call TRBD1 (5 bases). Trimming took off 1 base at V and 4 bases at J, with 16 bases between the two ends. CDR1 and CDR2 from the germline V gene are SEHNR and FQNEAQ (reference sequence). The CDR3 has 16 residues. The chain's CDR3 is CASSLVGPPMSTEAFF. DNA for the CDR3: TGTGCCAGCAGCTTAGTGGGACCTCCCATGAGCACTGAAGCTTTCTTT.

Of note for this clonotype: The junction differs from germline at one of its ends, possibly a read error. The chain uses TRBV6-2 or TRBV6-3 and TRBJ1-2; possibly TRBD1 for D (5 bases). There are 15 residues in the CDR3. Germline CDR1 is MNHEY and CDR2 is SVGEGT. The CDR3 sequence is CATSYWDGPNYGYTF. In nucleotides, the CDR3 is TGTGCCACCAGTTACTGGGACGGTCCTAACTATGGCTACACCTTC.

This rearrangement joins TRBV6-2 or TRBV6-3 to TRBJ2-4; 10 bases align to TRBD2. The V gene's germline CDR1 is MNHEY and CDR2 SVGEGT. The length of the CDR3 is 17 residues. The trim removed 5 bases at V and 2 bases at J, leaving 9 bases unmatched. The CDR3 reads CASSPWTSGSSKNIQYF. DNA of the CDR3: TGTGCCAGCAGTCCTTGGACTAGCGGTAGTTCCAAAAACATTCAGTACTTC.

Turning to this clonotype: This clone may be a read error of a much larger clone one base away. V and J are TRBV20-1 and TRBJ2-5; 8 bases line up with TRBD2. Looked up from germline, CDR1 is DFQATT and CDR2 is SNEGSKA (reference sequence). This CDR3 has 16 amino acids. The CDR3 bases are TGCAGTGCTAGGCCTGACCGGGGGGGAGATGGGGAGACCCATTACTTC. It codes for CSARPDRGGDGETHYF.

The table lists this clonotype with many counts. The CDR3 loop is CASSQDQGANEKLFF. In DNA, the CDR3 is TGCGCCAGCAGCCAAGATCAGGGGGCTAATGAAAAACTGTTTTTT. The chain employs TRBV4-1 and TRBJ1-4, with 7 bases matching TRBD1. Germline-derived CDR1 and CDR2 are MGHRA and YSYEKL. Unmatched junction bases numbered 1, after V lost 0 bases and J lost 3 bases. The CDR3 sequence is 15 residues long.

This rearrangement joins TRBV12-5 to TRBJ1-5; D gene unclear. The CDR3 length is 16 residues. V was shortened by 2 bases and J by 3 bases, with 14 bases between the two germline ends. CDR1 LGHNT and CDR2 FRNRAP come from the germline V gene. The CDR3 sequence: CASGLSTEGSNQPQHF. In nucleotides, the CDR3 is TGTGCTAGTGGTTTGTCAACGGAAGGTTCCAATCAGCCCCAGCATTTT.

This clonotype has a count of ten or more. The V call is TRBV20-1, the J call TRBJ2-2; 9 nucleotides agree with TRBD2. The CDR3 is made up of 16 amino acids. With 1 base clipped from V and 4 bases from J, the junction kept 7 bases outside the gene matches. The germline V gene encodes CDR1 DFQATT and CDR2 SNEGSKA (reference sequence). The CDR3 region is CSARGTSSGATGELFF. The DNA of the CDR3 is TGCAGTGCTAGAGGGACCTCTAGCGGGGCCACCGGGGAGCTGTTTTTT.

This clonotype was detected ten times or more. The genes are TRBV7-9 and TRBJ1-1; the D is unclear. The CDR3 has 14 residues. Trimming took 2 bases from V and 5 from J, leaving 12 bases between them. Germline V gives CDR1 SEHNR, CDR2 FQNEAQ (reference sequence). This chain's CDR3 is CASSLFDQDTEAFF. CDR3 sequence (DNA): TGTGCCAGCAGCTTATTTGACCAGGATACTGAAGCTTTCTTT. Using reference TRBV7-9 and TRBJ1-1 for the parts outside the CDR3, the full variable domain is DTGVSQNPRHKITKRGQNVTFRCDPISEHNRLYWYRQTLGQGPEFLTYFQNEAQLEKSRLLSDRFSAERPKGSFSTLEIQRTEQGDSAMYLCASSLFDQDTEAFFGQGTRLTVV.

The J gene is TRBJ2-7, the V gene TRBV29-1; D possibly corresponds to TRBD2 (5 bases). Germline V gene lookup returns CDR1 SQVTM and CDR2 ANQGSEA. Trimming pared 3 bases from V and 1 base from J, leaving 10 bases between. This CDR3 comprises 13 residues. The CDR3 loop is CSVDAGNSYEQYF. The CDR3 region has the DNA TGCAGCGTTGATGCGGGTAATTCCTACGAGCAGTACTTC.

The rearrangement joins TRBV2 to TRBJ1-5, with D uncertain. The CDR3 is 14 amino acids. Germline CDR1 is SNHLY and CDR2 is FYNNEI. Trimming took 3 bases from V and 1 from J, leaving 7 bases between them. For the CDR3, the DNA is TGTGCCAGCAGTGAGGGGAAAAGCAATCAGCCCCAGCATTTT. Encoded protein: CASSEGKSNQPQHF.

This clonotype came up many times. CDR3 loop: CASNPAESSYNEQFF. CDR3 bases: TGCGCCAGCAATCCAGCGGAGAGCTCCTACAATGAGCAGTTCTTC. The chain uses TRBV5-1 and TRBJ2-1, with D perhaps TRBD2 (5 bases). The germline V gene encodes CDR1 SGHRS and CDR2 YFSETQ. Trimming removed 6 bases from V and 0 bases from J, with 13 bases in between. The CDR3 has 15 amino acids. The whole variable domain, filled in from reference TRBV5-1 and TRBJ2-1, reads KAGVTQTPRYLIKTRGQQVTLSCSPISGHRSVSWYQQTPGQGLQFLFEYFSETQRNKGNFPGRFSGRQFSNSRSEMNVSTLELGDSALYLCASNPAESSYNEQFFGPGTRLTVL.

This clonotype occurred many times. The chain employs TRBV12-3 or TRBV12-4 and TRBJ1-1, with unresolved D. This CDR3 is built from 14 residues. V lost 5 bases, J lost 9 bases, and 19 bases lay in between. CDR3 in DNA: TGTGCCAGCAGTCCTTTAGGGTATGGATACAAAGCTTTCTTT. Protein product: CASSPLGYGYKAFF.